One sample yielded the 11 T cell receptor beta chains listed below, sequenced in a study of cytomegalovirus exposure and HLA in healthy donors. Sequenced by immunoSEQ multiplex PCR; TCRdb stores in-frame clones only, minus some. The sample carries approximately 59,000 clones, 85% to 95% recorded once. The source material was PBMCs. All receptors come from a man in his late teens or twenties in good health and CMV-seropositive.

The genes are TRBV28 and TRBJ1-1, with D hard to call. Trimming took off 4 bases at V and 4 bases at J, with 10 bases between the two ends. Germline loops: CDR1 MDHEN, CDR2 SYDVKM. The CDR3 sequence is 13 residues long. The CDR3 protein is CASSSGVGTEAFF. For the CDR3, the DNA is TGTGCCAGCAGTTCAGGTGTCGGCACTGAAGCTTTCTTT.

The rearrangement uses TRBV28 and TRBJ2-7; 11 bases are shared with TRBD2. The CDR3 spans 16 residues. CDR1 is MDHEN, CDR2 SYDVKM, per germline. V shed 3 bases, J shed 2 bases, and the junction held 6 bases outside the gene matches. The CDR3 DNA reads as TGTGCCAGCAGTTTCGCGGTAGCGGGAGGGGCCTACGAGCAGTACTTC. Amino acids: CASSFAVAGGAYEQYF.

This chain joins TRBV19 and TRBJ2-1, with 7 bases lining up with TRBD2. Germline V CDR1 and CDR2: LNHDA, SQIVND (reference sequence). This CDR3 comprises 15 residues. V lost 6 bases and J lost 4; bases outside the gene matches: 9. DNA of the CDR3: TGTGCCAGTAGCGGGAGGCCTGTGAAGTACAATGAGCAGTTCTTC. Its protein is CASSGRPVKYNEQFF.

This clone was seen a single time. This chain links TRBV29-1 with TRBJ2-4, with a possible D match to TRBD1 (5 bases). This CDR3 region has 13 residues. CDR1 SQVTM and CDR2 ANQGSEA come from the germline V gene. The V gene lost 5 bases and the J gene lost 3 bases, with 11 bases spanning the gap. The CDR3 DNA reads as TGCAGCGTTCTAGGGGAAGGCAAAAACATTCAGTACTTC. Translating it yields CSVLGEGKNIQYF.

The V call is TRBV5-4, the J call TRBJ2-5, with D tentatively TRBD1 (6 bases). The V end was cut by 3 bases, the J end by 2 bases, with 11 bases between. CDR1 is SGHNT, CDR2 YYREEE, per germline (reference sequence). The CDR3 length is 14 residues. CDR3 nucleotides: TGTGCCAGCAGCTCTACAGGGAATCAAGAGACCCAGTACTTC. Protein product: CASSSTGNQETQYF.

The rearrangement uses TRBV2 and TRBJ2-3; D may be TRBD2 (6 bases). The CDR3 sequence is 15 residues long. CDR1 SNHLY and CDR2 FYNNEI come from the germline V gene. Trimming left V 4 bases short and J 2 bases short, with 13 bases between. The chain's CDR3 is CASSVWRDYTDTQYF. CDR3 DNA: TGTGCCAGCAGTGTATGGCGGGATTACACAGATACGCAGTATTTT.

The V call is TRBV7-9, the J call TRBJ1-4; possible D gene TRBD1, 5 bases. The CDR3 contains 16 residues. Germline-derived CDR1 and CDR2 are SEHNR and FQNEAQ (reference sequence). Trimming shortened V by 3 bases and J by 4 bases, and 15 bases separated the two germline ends. The CDR3 protein is CASSFGAGGFNEKLFF. For the CDR3, the DNA is TGTGCCAGCAGCTTCGGGGCCGGAGGGTTTAATGAAAAACTGTTTTTT. The whole variable domain, filled in from reference TRBV7-9 and TRBJ1-4, reads DTGVSQNPRHKITKRGQNVTFRCDPISEHNRLYWYRQTLGQGPEFLTYFQNEAQLEKSRLLSDRFSAERPKGSFSTLEIQRTEQGDSAMYLCASSFGAGGFNEKLFFGSGTQLSVL.

The chain joins TRBV28 to TRBJ2-1; 8 bases fit TRBD2. From germline, CDR1 is MDHEN and CDR2 SYDVKM. The J segment lost 6 bases and the V segment lost 3 bases, leaving 10 bases of the junction unmatched. The CDR3 has 16 residues. In DNA, the CDR3 is TGTGCCAGCAGTTTTGCTGGGCTAGCGGGCGTCAATGAGCAGTTCTTC. Translation: CASSFAGLAGVNEQFF.

The CDR3 DNA follows: TGTGCCAGCAGCCCGGGGGGGGGTAGAAGAGATACGCAGTATTTT. This gives the protein CASSPGGGRRDTQYF. The rearrangement uses TRBV5-5 and TRBJ2-3; 8 bases line up with TRBD2. J lost 5 bases, V lost 4 bases, and 9 bases had no gene match. The CDR3 contains 15 residues. Per the germline V gene, CDR1 is SGHKS and CDR2 is YYEKEE (reference sequence).

This chain links TRBV7-8 with TRBJ2-5, with 7 bases matching TRBD1. V was pared by 5 bases and J by 5 bases, with 5 bases of the junction left unmatched. Germline assignment: CDR1 SGHVS and CDR2 FQNEAQ. CDR3 size: 13 residues. As DNA, the CDR3 is TGTGCCAGCAGCCCCACAGGGGTGGAGACCCAGTACTTC. This gives the protein CASSPTGVETQYF.

The CDR3 sequence: CAISDGVQLSTDTQYF. The CDR3 DNA follows: TGTGCCATCAGTGACGGGGTCCAACTAAGCACAGATACGCAGTATTTT. The genes are TRBV10-3 and TRBJ2-3, with a possible D match to TRBD2 (5 bases). V was cut by 3 bases and J by 0 bases, with 13 bases left in between. The CDR3 is 16 residues long. CDR1 and CDR2 from the germline V gene are ENHRY and SYGVKD.